This TCR beta chain was captured by sequencing in a study of cytomegalovirus exposure and HLA in healthy donors. Remarks on this clone: Its antigen is as yet unknown.

General study points: A list of 150 or so TCR beta chains associated with cytomegalovirus was given. Follow-up analysis later connected one missense variant in DCLRE1C with trimming of TCR beta V- and J-genes. The likely explanation for a cluster of highly shared sequence variants was sequencing artifact.

The PCR ran on 60 Vbeta and 13 Jbeta primers. The assay was immunoSEQ multiplex PCR, and TCRdb's table has in-frame clones only and misses some. Here the sample spans some 150,000 clones, 50% to 75% being singletons. The CDR3 consists of 15 residues. V lost 4 bases to trimming and J lost 0 bases, with 13 bases between them. The germline gives CDR1 SGHNT, CDR2 YYREEE (reference sequence). This clonotype was obtained from a woman aged 40 to 55 in good health and CMV-seronegative. This chain uses TRBV5-4 with TRBJ2-5; the D gene is possibly TRBD2 (5 bases). Sequencing was performed on PBMCs. The CDR3 DNA reads as TGTGCCAGCAGCGAGAAGGGAGTGTACCAAGAGACCCAGTACTTC. Translation: CASSEKGVYQETQYF.